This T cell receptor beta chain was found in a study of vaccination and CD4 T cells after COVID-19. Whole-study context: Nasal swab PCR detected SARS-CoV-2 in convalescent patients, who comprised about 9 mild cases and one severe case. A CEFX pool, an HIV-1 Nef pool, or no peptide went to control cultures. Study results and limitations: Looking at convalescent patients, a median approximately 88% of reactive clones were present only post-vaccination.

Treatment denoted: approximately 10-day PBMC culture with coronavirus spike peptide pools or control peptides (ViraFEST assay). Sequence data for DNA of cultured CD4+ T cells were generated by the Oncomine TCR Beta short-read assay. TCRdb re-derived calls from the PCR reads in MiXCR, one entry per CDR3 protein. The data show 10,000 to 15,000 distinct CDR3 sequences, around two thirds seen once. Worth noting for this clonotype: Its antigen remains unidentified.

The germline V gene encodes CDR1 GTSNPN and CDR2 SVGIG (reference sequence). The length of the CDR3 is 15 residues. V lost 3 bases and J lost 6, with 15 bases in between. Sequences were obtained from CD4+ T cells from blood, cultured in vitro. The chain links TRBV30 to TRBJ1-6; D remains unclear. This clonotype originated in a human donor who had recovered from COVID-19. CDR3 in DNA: TGTGCCTGGAGATTCACGGGATCGGGTAATTCACCCCTCCACTTT. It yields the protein CAWRFTGSGNSPLHF.